This TCR beta chain derives from a study of T cell responses to AZD1222 COVID-19 vaccine. Libraries were prepared by immunoSEQ multiplex PCR; TCRdb keeps only in-frame clonotypes and omits some of them. The repertoire holds 90,000 to 100,000 clones, around nine tenths seen once, with under 3.5% in the top ten. As regards this clone: Antigen specificity is unknown. A read error may account for a junction end that differs from germline.

Study-wide points: Clonal diversity was possibly underestimated, and white British individuals and females predominated among donors. Dominant CD4 TCR responses targeted spike regions 160-218 and 743-854. Baseline antibody screening turned up just a handful of seropositive AZD1222 recipients. Close to half of spike-specific TCRs reportedly recognize unmutated variant regions.

This clonotype was obtained from an adult in good health. Sequenced material: peripheral blood, taken on day 0 of AZD1222 vaccination.

This CDR3 is CTIGHEAFF. The CDR3, as DNA: TGCACGATCGGGCATGAAGCTTTCTTT. This chain uses TRBV6-5 with TRBJ1-1; D ambiguous. This CDR3 spans 9 amino acids. Looked up from germline, CDR1 is MNHEY and CDR2 is SVGAGI.